Listed here are 10 T cell receptor beta chains from one sample, sequenced in a study of blood T cell repertoires in COVID-19. TCRdb's table, derived via immunoSEQ multiplex PCR, lists solely in-frame clones and lacks some. The sample lists 300,000 to 400,000 clones, around nine tenths seen once, with 3% to 4% in the top ten. The sample comprised peripheral blood. The receptors derive from a woman between 50 and 59 years old with active or convalescent COVID-19.

The V and J genes are TRBV5-1 and TRBJ1-1; D might be TRBD1 (5 bases). The ends were cut back, 4 bases at V and 4 bases at J, with 17 bases in the middle. Germline values: CDR1 SGHRS, CDR2 YFSETQ. The CDR3 spans 15 residues. DNA of the CDR3: TGCGCCAGCAGCGGGACGCTTCCGGGAGCCACTGAAGCTTTCTTT. Encoded protein: CASSGTLPGATEAFF.

V gene TRBV20-1 combines with J gene TRBJ2-7; D may be TRBD1 (6 bases). Trimming pared 3 bases from V and 2 bases from J, leaving 14 bases between. Germline assignment: CDR1 DFQATT and CDR2 SNEGSKA (reference sequence). The length of the CDR3 is 14 residues. The CDR3 sequence: CSASYGTKTYEQYF. DNA for the CDR3: TGCAGTGCTAGTTACGGGACAAAGACCTACGAGCAGTACTTC.

V gene TRBV5-4 combines with J gene TRBJ2-3, with 7 bases that match TRBD2. J lost 1 base, V lost 0 bases, and 2 bases had no gene match. The germline V gene has CDR1 SGHNT and CDR2 YYREEE (reference sequence). The CDR3 has 15 amino acids. This CDR3 is CASSLDRGGTDTQYF. The CDR3 bases are TGTGCCAGCAGCTTGGATCGGGGGGGCACAGATACGCAGTATTTT.

The rearrangement links TRBV9 to TRBJ2-1; 8 bases are shared with TRBD1. This CDR3 has 16 amino acids. Germline V gives CDR1 SGDLS, CDR2 YYNGEE. The V segment lost 0 bases and the J segment 3 bases; nucleotides outside the gene matches: 5. The CDR3 sequence: CASSVGGTGDYNEQFF. DNA of the CDR3: TGTGCCAGCAGCGTAGGAGGGACAGGAGACTACAATGAGCAGTTCTTC.

The chain couples TRBV19 to TRBJ2-1, with 12 bases fitting TRBD2. Germline CDR1 is LNHDA and CDR2 is SQIVND (reference sequence). The V and J ends lost 0 bases and 0 bases, in that order; junction bases with no gene match: 3. The CDR3 has 18 amino acids. For the CDR3, the DNA is TGTGCCAGTAGTATAGATCTAGCGGGAGGGCCCTCCTACAATGAGCAGTTCTTC. As protein: CASSIDLAGGPSYNEQFF.

The count of this clone is one. This chain links TRBV6-1 with TRBJ1-5; no clear D gene. Germline-derived CDR1 and CDR2 are MNHNS and SASEGT. CDR3 length: 13 residues. Trimming left V 6 bases short and J 0 bases short, with 6 bases between. The CDR3 coding sequence is TGTGCCAGCAGCCTAAATAGCAATCAGCCCCAGCATTTT. Translating it yields CASSLNSNQPQHF.

V is TRBV29-1 and J is TRBJ1-2, with 10 bases matching TRBD1. This CDR3 spans 12 amino acids. V was pared by 2 bases and J by 7 bases, with 1 base of the junction left unmatched. Germline CDR1 SQVTM, CDR2 ANQGSEA. CDR3 amino acids: CSVERDRGGYTF. CDR3 nucleotides: TGCAGCGTTGAAAGGGACAGGGGTGGCTACACCTTC.

The chain links TRBV5-1 to TRBJ2-7; TRBD1 is a possible D gene (6 bases). With 4 bases removed from V and 7 bases from J, the gap between germline ends came to 24 bases. This CDR3 spans 16 amino acids. The germline gives CDR1 SGHRS, CDR2 YFSETQ. Here the CDR3 reads CASSLDLWDMSLEQYF. DNA of the CDR3: TGCGCCAGCAGCCTCGACCTTTGGGACATGAGTCTGGAGCAGTACTTC.

The chain couples TRBV5-5 to TRBJ1-2; D may be TRBD1 (6 bases). This CDR3 contains 14 residues. CDR1 and CDR2 (germline): SGHKS, YYEKEE (reference sequence). V was cut by 0 bases and J by 8 bases, with 14 bases left in between. CDR3 nucleotides: TGTGCCAGCAGCTTGGTGGGGGCTGGACTGGGCTACACCTTC. It is translated as CASSLVGAGLGYTF.

The J gene is TRBJ2-1, the V gene TRBV7-9; 7 bases are a match to TRBD1. The V gene end was trimmed by 4 bases and the J gene end by 8 bases; junction bases not matched to a gene: 8. The length of the CDR3 is 14 residues. CDR1 and CDR2 (germline): SEHNR, FQNEAQ (reference sequence). The CDR3 loop is CASSSRDREHEQFF. The CDR3 region has the DNA TGTGCCAGCAGCTCCCGAGACAGGGAGCATGAGCAGTTCTTC.